This TCR beta chain appears in the sequencing data of a study of T-cell reconstitution after alpha-beta-depleted transplantation in children. Study observations and caveats: Approximately two months post-transplant, alpha-beta T cells reportedly originated from several hundred expanded graft clones. It was newly produced T cells that mostly accounted for T-cell counts and diversity one year after transplant.

For TCRbeta, the library was prepared with unique molecular identifiers. From the PCR reads, TCRdb called clonotypes with MiXCR, one entry per CDR3 protein. The table shows some 100,000 distinct CDR3 sequences, with roughly a quarter occurring only once. In its sample, this clonotype was seen a few times. Its matching antigen is unknown. The TCR sequence derives from a boy younger than 10 with acute lymphoblastic leukemia, due to receive a stem cell transplant. The sample was PBMCs, taken before TCRalphabeta/CD19-depleted stem cell transplant.

The CDR3 sequence: CASSTAGGSETQYF. The CDR3 nucleotides are TGTGCCAGCAGCACAGCGGGGGGTTCAGAGACCCAGTACTTC. The rearrangement joins TRBV7-2 to TRBJ2-5, with 9 bases fitting TRBD2. The CDR3 runs to 14 residues. V dropped 5 bases and J dropped 4; count of bases not matched to a gene: 5. Germline-derived CDR1 and CDR2 are SGHTA and FQGNSA.